Listed here is a single T cell receptor (beta chain). Trimming at V came to 3 bases and at J to 9 bases, leaving 8 bases not matched to a gene. This CDR3 is built from 15 residues. Germline values: CDR1 SEHNR, CDR2 FQNEAQ (reference sequence). The data stem from a study of CD8 T cells in Susac syndrome. When the RNA was reverse transcribed, random hexamers were used with an input of about 0.5 to 1 ug. TCRdb reanalysed the immunoSEQ multiplex PCR reads using MiXCR and keeps one entry per CDR3 protein. The profile covers approximately 190,000 distinct CDR3 sequences, with about 95% appearing a single time and roughly 0.15% taken by the ten largest.

The specimen sequenced was CD8+ T cells from PBMCs. The J gene is TRBJ2-1, the V gene TRBV7-9; TRBD2 agrees at 10 bases. This clonotype originated in a human donor with Susac syndrome. CDR3 sequence: CASSLEIAGGGEQFF. CDR3 nucleotide sequence: TGTGCCAGCAGCTTGGAGATAGCGGGGGGTGGTGAGCAGTTCTTC.